This T cell receptor beta chain is from a study of cytomegalovirus exposure and HLA in healthy donors. Germline V gene sequence: CDR1 MGHRA, CDR2 YSYEKL. The V and J ends lost 3 bases and 1 base, in that order; junction bases with no gene match: 9. The length of the CDR3 is 17 residues. 13 Jbeta primers and 60 Vbeta primers were used for the PCR. Using immunoSEQ multiplex PCR, the repertoire was profiled, and TCRdb retains in-frame clones only, with some absent. This table holds roughly 170,000 clones, under 85% found once. V usage is TRBV4-1 and J usage is TRBJ2-1, with TRBD2 identical over 7 bases. The receptor was isolated from a man younger than 35 in good health and CMV-seronegative. Sequencing was performed on PBMCs. CDR3 nucleotide sequence: TGCGCCAGCAGCCACACACGGGAGGCCCCATCCTACAATGAGCAGTTCTTC. Its protein product is CASSHTREAPSYNEQFF.